Listed below are T cell receptor beta chains from one sample, sequenced in a study of post-analysis software for immune sequencing data. Each CDR3 protein is one row after TCRdb ran MiXCR on the PCR reads. The data show under 900,000 distinct CDR3 sequences, approximately 53% seen once. Input material: blood. The receptors stem from a girl between 10 and 17 years old with multiple sclerosis. Each CDR3 is given with its conserved first and last residue. The order of the fields is J gene, D gene, V gene, clone size, CDR3 DNA, CDR3 protein. The D gene is left open where the match is weak. Some rows have no size entry. The others give once, few or many, or a class for an expanded clone.

J gene: TRBJ2-7; D gene: -; V gene: TRBV15; clone size: -; CDR3 DNA: TGTGCCACCAGCCGGATCGGGGATGTCTACGAGCAGTACTTC; CDR3 protein: CATSRIGDVYEQYF
J gene: TRBJ2-5; D gene: -; V gene: TRBV25-1; clone size: few; CDR3 DNA: TGTGCCAGCAGTGAGGGTTGGACCCAGTACTTC; CDR3 protein: CASSEGWTQYF
J gene: TRBJ2-5; D gene: -; V gene: TRBV7-2; clone size: -; CDR3 DNA: TGTGCCAGCAGCCCCGGGACCGGGACCCAGTACTTC; CDR3 protein: CASSPGTGTQYF
J gene: TRBJ1-2; D gene: -; V gene: TRBV10-3; clone size: few; CDR3 DNA: TGTGCCATCAGTGAAGGAGACTATGGCTACACCTTC; CDR3 protein: CAISEGDYGYTF
J gene: TRBJ2-1; D gene: TRBD2; V gene: TRBV5-1; clone size: -; CDR3 DNA: TGCGCCAGCAGCTTGGGGCGGGGGGGCGTGAATGAGCAGTTCTTC; CDR3 protein: CASSLGRGGVNEQFF
J gene: TRBJ2-7; D gene: TRBD2; V gene: TRBV5-4; clone size: -; CDR3 DNA: TGTGCCAGCAGCCCGGGACTAGACTACGAGCAGTACTTC; CDR3 protein: CASSPGLDYEQYF
J gene: TRBJ2-3; D gene: -; V gene: TRBV29-1; clone size: -; CDR3 DNA: TGCAGCGTGCACCGGGGAGCCCCAGATACGCAGTATTTT; CDR3 protein: CSVHRGAPDTQYF
J gene: TRBJ2-3; D gene: TRBD2; V gene: TRBV5-1; clone size: -; CDR3 DNA: TGCGCCAGCAGCCCCACTAGCGGGAGGGATACGCAGTATTTT; CDR3 protein: CASSPTSGRDTQYF
J gene: TRBJ2-1; D gene: TRBD1; V gene: TRBV14; clone size: -; CDR3 DNA: TGTGCCAGCAGCCAAGGGATAGGGGGCTTTGAGCAGTTCTTC; CDR3 protein: CASSQGIGGFEQFF
J gene: TRBJ2-7; D gene: -; V gene: TRBV7-2; clone size: -; CDR3 DNA: TGTGCCAGCAGCTTAGCCTCCCAAGCCCCCGTCAATGAGCAGTACTTC; CDR3 protein: CASSLASQAPVNEQYF
J gene: TRBJ1-5; D gene: -; V gene: TRBV12-3/TRBV12-4; clone size: few; CDR3 DNA: TGTGCCAGCAGTTTCAGCTTGGGGGCGCGGGGTGGGATCAATCAGCCCCAGCATTTT; CDR3 protein: CASSFSLGARGGINQPQHF
J gene: TRBJ2-7; D gene: TRBD1; V gene: TRBV25-1; clone size: few; CDR3 DNA: TGTGCCAGCAGTGAACAGGGGGCGACCCGCGAGCAGTACTTC; CDR3 protein: CASSEQGATREQYF
J gene: TRBJ1-4; D gene: -; V gene: TRBV29-1; clone size: -; CDR3 DNA: TGCAGCGTTTCCGGCAGATTTAATGAAAAACTGTTTTTT; CDR3 protein: CSVSGRFNEKLFF
J gene: TRBJ1-5; D gene: -; V gene: TRBV6-1; clone size: few; CDR3 DNA: TGTGCCAGCAGTGAAGTGGAAGTTGGCAGGGCTAGCAATCAGCCCCAGCATTTT; CDR3 protein: CASSEVEVGRASNQPQHF
J gene: TRBJ2-4; D gene: TRBD2; V gene: TRBV3-1; clone size: -; CDR3 DNA: TGTGCCAGCAGCCAAGATCTTGCAGCGGGACGGTTGTGGGGTGAGCAGTACTTC; CDR3 protein: CASSQDLAAGRLWGEQYF
J gene: TRBJ1-2; D gene: -; V gene: TRBV5-5; clone size: -; CDR3 DNA: TGTGCCAGCTCCCCCCGGGAGGGCCCTAACTATGGCTACACCTTC; CDR3 protein: CASSPREGPNYGYTF
J gene: TRBJ1-5; D gene: TRBD1; V gene: TRBV29-1; clone size: once; CDR3 DNA: TGCAGCGTTGGGGACAGACCTTTTGATCAGCCCCAGCATTTT; CDR3 protein: CSVGDRPFDQPQHF
J gene: TRBJ1-1; D gene: -; V gene: TRBV27; clone size: -; CDR3 DNA: TGTGCCAGCAGTTTTCGACAGCCCGCTGAAGCTTTCTTT; CDR3 protein: CASSFRQPAEAFF
J gene: TRBJ2-1; D gene: TRBD2; V gene: TRBV10-1; clone size: few; CDR3 DNA: TGCGCCAGCAGTCAAGGCGGGAGTTCTCCGCTCGATGAGCAGTTCTTC; CDR3 protein: CASSQGGSSPLDEQFF
J gene: TRBJ2-7; D gene: TRBD1; V gene: TRBV7-2; clone size: few; CDR3 DNA: TGTGCCAGCAGCCCCATGGGACAGCTATACGAGCAGTACTTC; CDR3 protein: CASSPMGQLYEQYF
J gene: TRBJ2-7; D gene: TRBD1; V gene: TRBV12-3/TRBV12-4; clone size: -; CDR3 DNA: TGTGCCAGCAAGAGGACAGGGAGATCCGAGCAGTACTTC; CDR3 protein: CASKRTGRSEQYF
J gene: TRBJ2-7; D gene: -; V gene: TRBV3-1; clone size: -; CDR3 DNA: TGTGCCAGCAGCCAGACGGGAAGCAGCGAGCAGTACTTC; CDR3 protein: CASSQTGSSEQYF